The present T cell receptor beta chain was sequenced within a study of cytomegalovirus exposure and HLA in healthy donors. Study observations and caveats: As a later analysis revealed, most CMV-associated TCR beta chains appeared HLA-restricted.

The junction had 16 bases not matched to a gene; V was cut back by 5 bases and J by 0 bases. Germline assignment: CDR1 GTSNPN and CDR2 SVGIG (reference sequence). The CDR3 length is 19 residues. Concerning this clone itself: What it recognizes is unknown.

PCR employed 60 Vbeta and 13 Jbeta primers. Profiling relied on immunoSEQ multiplex PCR, and the TCRdb table lists in-frame clones only, not all of them. Here the sample spans about 65,000 clones, about four fifths being singletons. The chain couples TRBV30 to TRBJ1-4, with 9 bases lining up with TRBD1. Sequenced: PBMCs. The receptor was isolated from a woman in her thirties in good health and CMV-seronegative. The DNA of the CDR3 is TGTGCCTGGTACCCCCCGGGACAGGGATACCTCGCAACTAATGAAAAACTGTTTTTT. Protein sequence: CAWYPPGQGYLATNEKLFF.